This T cell receptor (beta chain) was sequenced in a study of OX40 agonist ivuxolimab in advanced cancers. On the study more broadly: Three patients had partial responses: one hepatocellular carcinoma, two cutaneous melanoma. Study-wide points: Antigen specificity remained undetermined for the expanded peripheral T cells.

Profiling relied on immunoSEQ multiplex PCR, and the TCRdb table lists in-frame clones only, not all of them. Of 45,000 to 75,000 clones detected, over 75% appear once; the ten largest clones hold roughly 1.5%. As to this clone: Its antigen is undetermined.

Germline CDR1 reads MNHEY; CDR2 reads SVGAGI. The CDR3 spans 15 residues. Trimming shortened V by 5 bases and J by 2 bases, and 13 bases separated the two germline ends. The receptor comes from an adult with an advanced solid tumor such as melanoma, head and neck, liver or kidney cancer. The sample here was CD4+ or CD8+ T cells sorted from blood, taken in a trial of the OX40 agonist ivuxolimab. The chain links TRBV6-5 to TRBJ1-5, with D perhaps TRBD1 (6 bases). DNA for the CDR3: TGTGCCAGCAGTGTCGGGGGGGGGCGCAATCAGCCCCAGCATTTT. The encoded protein is CASSVGGGRNQPQHF.